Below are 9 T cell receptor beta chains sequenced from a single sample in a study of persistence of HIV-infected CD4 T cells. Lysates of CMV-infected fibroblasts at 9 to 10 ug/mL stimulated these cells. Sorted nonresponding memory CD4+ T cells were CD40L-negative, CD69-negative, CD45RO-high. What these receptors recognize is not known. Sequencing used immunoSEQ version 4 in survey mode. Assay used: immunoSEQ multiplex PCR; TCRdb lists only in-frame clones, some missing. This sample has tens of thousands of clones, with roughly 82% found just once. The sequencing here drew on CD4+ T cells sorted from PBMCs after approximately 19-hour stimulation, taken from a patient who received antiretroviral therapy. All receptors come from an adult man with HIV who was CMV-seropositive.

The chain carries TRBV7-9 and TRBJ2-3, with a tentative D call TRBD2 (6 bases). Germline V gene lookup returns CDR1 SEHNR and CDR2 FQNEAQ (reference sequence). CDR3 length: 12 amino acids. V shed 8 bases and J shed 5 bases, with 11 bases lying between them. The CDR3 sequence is CASSAGQDTQYF. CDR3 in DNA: TGTGCCAGCTCGGCGGGGCAAGATACGCAGTATTTT.

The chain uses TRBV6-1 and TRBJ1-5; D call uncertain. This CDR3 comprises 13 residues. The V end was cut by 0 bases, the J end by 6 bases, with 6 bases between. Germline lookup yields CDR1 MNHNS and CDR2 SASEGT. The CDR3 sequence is CASSEARVQPQHF. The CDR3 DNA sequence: TGTGCCAGCAGTGAAGCGCGTGTTCAGCCCCAGCATTTT.

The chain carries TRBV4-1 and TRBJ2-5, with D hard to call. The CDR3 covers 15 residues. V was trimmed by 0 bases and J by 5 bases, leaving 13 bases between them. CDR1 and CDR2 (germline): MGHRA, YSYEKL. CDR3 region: CASSQDRWGRETQYF. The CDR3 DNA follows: TGCGCCAGCAGCCAAGATCGATGGGGTCGGGAGACCCAGTACTTC.

CDR3 amino acids: CASSEQGNTEAFF. Here the CDR3 DNA reads TGTGCCAGCAGTGAACAGGGGAACACTGAAGCTTTCTTT. The V and J genes are TRBV12-3 or TRBV12-4 and TRBJ1-1, with a tentative D call TRBD1 (6 bases). The V end lost 5 bases, the J end lost 1 base, and 8 bases lay between the germline ends. This CDR3 has 13 amino acids.

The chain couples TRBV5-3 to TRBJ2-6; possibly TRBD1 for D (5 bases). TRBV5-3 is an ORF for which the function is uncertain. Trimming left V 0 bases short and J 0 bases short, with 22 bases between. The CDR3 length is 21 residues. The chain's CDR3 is CARSLVKLSTEPFSGANVLTF. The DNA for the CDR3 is TGTGCCAGAAGCTTGGTAAAGCTATCGACAGAACCCTTCTCTGGGGCCAACGTCCTGACTTTC.

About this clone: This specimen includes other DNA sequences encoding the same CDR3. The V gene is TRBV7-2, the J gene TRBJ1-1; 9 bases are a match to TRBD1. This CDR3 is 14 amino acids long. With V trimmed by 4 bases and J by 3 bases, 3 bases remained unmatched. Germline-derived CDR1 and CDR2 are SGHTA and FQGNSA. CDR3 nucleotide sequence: TGTGCCAGCAGCTCGGGACAGGGCCACACTGAAGCTTTCTTT. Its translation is CASSSGQGHTEAFF.

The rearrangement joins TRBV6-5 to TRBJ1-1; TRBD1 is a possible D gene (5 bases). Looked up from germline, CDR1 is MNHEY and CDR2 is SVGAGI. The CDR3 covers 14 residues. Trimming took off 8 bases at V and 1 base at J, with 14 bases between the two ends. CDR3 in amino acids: CASFHYTGNTEAFF. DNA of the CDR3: TGTGCCAGCTTCCACTATACAGGGAACACTGAAGCTTTCTTT.

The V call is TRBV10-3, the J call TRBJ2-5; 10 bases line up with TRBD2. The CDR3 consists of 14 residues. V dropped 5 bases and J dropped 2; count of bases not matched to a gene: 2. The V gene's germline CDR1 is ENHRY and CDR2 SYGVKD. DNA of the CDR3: TGTGCCATCAGTCAGCGGGGGGGACAAGAGACCCAGTACTTC. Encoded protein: CAISQRGGQETQYF.

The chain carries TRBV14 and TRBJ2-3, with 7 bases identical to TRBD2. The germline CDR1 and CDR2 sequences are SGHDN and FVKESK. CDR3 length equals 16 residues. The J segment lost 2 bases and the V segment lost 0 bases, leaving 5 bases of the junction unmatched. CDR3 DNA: TGTGCCAGCAGCCAAGATCAACTAGCGACCACAGATACGCAGTATTTT. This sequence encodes CASSQDQLATTDTQYF. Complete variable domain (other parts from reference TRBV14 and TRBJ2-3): EAGVTQFPSHSVIEKGQTVTLRCDPISGHDNLYWYRRVMGKEIKFLLHFVKESKQDESGMPNNRFLAERTGGTYSTLKVQPAELEDSGVYFCASSQDQLATTDTQYFGPGTRLTVL.